Following are 29 T cell receptor beta chains from one sample sequenced in a study of shared clonotypes between healthy human individuals. This table comes from immunoSEQ multiplex PCR, and its TCRdb copy is limited to in-frame clones, with some not included. The data hold over 2 million clones, with 85% to 95% observed a single time. Sequencing used naive CD4+ T cells from PBMCs. The subset here: CD45RA+ positively selected. These receptors were taken from a man aged 18 to 29 in good health. Some clones in this sample may be carry-over from other donors' samples.

The rearrangement joins TRBV6-1 to TRBJ2-1, with 8 bases matching TRBD2. V lost 7 bases to trimming and J lost 8 bases; unmatched junction nucleotides: 10. CDR1 is MNHNS, CDR2 SASEGT, per germline. CDR3 size: 14 residues. CDR3 in DNA: TGTGCCAGCATTACCTACGGGGGGGCCTATGAGCAGTTCTTC. It specifies CASITYGGAYEQFF.

V gene TRBV7-8 combines with J gene TRBJ2-2; D is unclear. Germline V gene sequence: CDR1 SGHVS, CDR2 FQNEAQ. The CDR3 runs to 13 residues. V lost 1 base and J lost 6, with 6 bases in between. CDR3 coding DNA: TGTGCCAGCAGCTTAGTGGGGTCCGGGGAGCTGTTTTTT. This gives the protein CASSLVGSGELFF.

The chain employs TRBV2 and TRBJ2-3; possibly TRBD2 for D (6 bases). The germline gives CDR1 SNHLY, CDR2 FYNNEI. The V and J ends lost 6 bases and 3 bases respectively, with 16 bases between them. The CDR3 totals 15 residues. The CDR3 protein is CASSGGFRRTDTQYF. The CDR3 DNA is TGTGCCAGCAGCGGGGGATTCAGGCGGACAGATACGCAGTATTTT.

This clone was seen just once. This chain links TRBV7-8 with TRBJ1-4; D not certain. Germline CDR1 reads SGHVS; CDR2 reads FQNEAQ. The CDR3 loop spans 13 amino acids. V was cut by 2 bases and J by 7 bases, with 8 bases left in between. Written as DNA, the CDR3 is TGTGCCAGCAGCTTAAGTTTTGGTGAAAAACTGTTTTTT. Protein sequence: CASSLSFGEKLFF.

Worth noting for this clone: This sample also contains other DNA sequences that code for the same CDR3. The CDR3 region is CASSLVGGGGYTF. CDR3 DNA sequence: TGTGCCAGCAGCTTGGTGGGGGGCGGTGGCTACACCTTC. The J gene is TRBJ1-2, the V gene TRBV5-4, with D possibly matching TRBD1 (6 bases). The CDR3 length is 13 residues. The germline V gene has CDR1 SGHNT and CDR2 YYREEE (reference sequence). V lost 0 bases and J lost 7, with 10 bases in between.

The CDR3 region is CASSPGARWGNTEAFF. For the CDR3, the DNA is TGTGCCAGCTCACCGGGGGCTAGATGGGGGAACACTGAAGCTTTCTTT. The rearrangement uses TRBV18 and TRBJ1-1; TRBD1 might be the D (6 bases). V gave up 3 bases and J gave up 1 base, with 15 bases separating them. The CDR3 covers 16 residues. Germline V gene data show CDR1 as KGHSH and CDR2 as LQKENI. Full variable domain (remainder filled in from reference TRBV18 and TRBJ1-1): NAGVMQNPRHLVRRRGQEARLRCSPMKGHSHVYWYRQLPEEGLKFMVYLQKENIIDESGMPKERFSAEFPKEGPSILRIQQVVRGDSAAYFCASSPGARWGNTEAFFGQGTRLTVV.

In this sample, this clone turned up once. The DNA of the CDR3 is TGTGCCTGGAGCCCCGGCAGTTCCTCTGGAAACACCATATATTTT. Translating it yields CAWSPGSSSGNTIYF. The V call is TRBV30, the J call TRBJ1-3; D unresolved. Looked up from germline, CDR1 is GTSNPN and CDR2 is SVGIG (reference sequence). V lost 3 bases and J lost 0, with 12 bases in between. The CDR3 spans 15 residues.

Note on this clone: This CDR3 is also generated by other DNA sequences in the sample. The CDR3 here is CASSLAGQGNQPQHF. The CDR3, as DNA: TGTGCCAGCAGCTTAGCTGGACAGGGCAATCAGCCCCAGCATTTT. The V gene is TRBV7-9, the J gene TRBJ1-5; TRBD1 matches 7 bases. Trimming cost V 0 bases and J 2 bases; bases outside gene matches: 1. This CDR3 comprises 15 residues. In germline, CDR1 is SEHNR, CDR2 FQNEAQ (reference sequence).

This chain uses TRBV5-4 with TRBJ2-1, with D possibly matching TRBD1 (6 bases). The CDR3 length is 15 residues. The germline gives CDR1 SGHNT, CDR2 YYREEE (reference sequence). V lost 4 bases to trimming and J lost 6 bases, with 17 bases between them. CDR3 sequence: CASSTGQTGRNEQFF. DNA of the CDR3: TGTGCCAGCAGCACGGGACAAACGGGCCGCAATGAGCAGTTCTTC.

V usage is TRBV28 and J usage is TRBJ2-7; weak D call: TRBD2 (5 bases). CDR3 length equals 18 residues. CDR1 and CDR2 from the germline V gene are MDHEN and SYDVKM. Trimming took 1 base from V and 0 from J, leaving 19 bases between them. As DNA, the CDR3 is TGTGCCAGCAGTTTATTAGGCCTCGGGGTCATGAGCTCCTACGAGCAGTACTTC. It specifies CASSLLGLGVMSSYEQYF.

The genes are TRBV7-3 and TRBJ2-3; D gene uncertain. CDR1 and CDR2 from the germline V gene are SGHTA and FQGTGA. The V end was cut by 5 bases, the J end by 2 bases, with 14 bases between. The CDR3 has 15 amino acids. CDR3 loop: CASSRQANPTDTQYF. The CDR3 DNA reads as TGTGCCAGCAGCCGGCAGGCTAATCCCACAGATACGCAGTATTTT.

V is TRBV21-1 and J is TRBJ2-1; the table's D call, TRBD2, was not checked against the DNA. TRBV21-1 is given as a pseudogene. The CDR3 covers 12 residues. DNA of the CDR3: TGTGCCACCACGGGGGATTACAATGAGCAGTTCTTC. It is translated as CATTGDYNEQFF.

The V and J genes are TRBV5-6 and TRBJ1-2; 7 bases are shared with TRBD1. The CDR3 has 13 amino acids. V lost 5 bases to trimming and J lost 2 bases; unmatched junction nucleotides: 3. Germline CDR1 reads SGHDT; CDR2 reads YYEEEE. The CDR3 is CASSVGQNYGYTF. In DNA, the CDR3 is TGTGCCAGCAGTGTGGGACAGAACTATGGCTACACCTTC.

V and J are TRBV9 and TRBJ1-2; D is undetermined. The CDR3 loop spans 13 amino acids. Trimming pared 0 bases from V and 8 bases from J, leaving 11 bases between. Per germline, CDR1 SGDLS and CDR2 YYNGEE. The CDR3 protein is CASSVAYQAGYTF. The CDR3 DNA follows: TGTGCCAGCAGCGTAGCTTATCAGGCCGGCTACACCTTC.

The gene calls are TRBV5-1 and TRBJ1-5, with D tentatively TRBD1 (5 bases). The V and J ends lost 4 bases and 6 bases respectively, with 14 bases between them. Germline V gene data show CDR1 as SGHRS and CDR2 as YFSETQ. There are 14 residues in the CDR3. DNA for the CDR3: TGCGCCAGCAGCCCGGGCGGGGGAGCTCAGCCCCAGCATTTT. Translating it yields CASSPGGGAQPQHF. Using reference TRBV5-1 and TRBJ1-5 for the parts outside the CDR3, the full variable domain is KAGVTQTPRYLIKTRGQQVTLSCSPISGHRSVSWYQQTPGQGLQFLFEYFSETQRNKGNFPGRFSGRQFSNSRSEMNVSTLELGDSALYLCASSPGGGAQPQHFGDGTRLSIL.

The chain employs TRBV4-1 and TRBJ2-7; 8 bases line up with TRBD1. CDR1 is MGHRA and CDR2 is YSYEKL in the germline V gene. The CDR3 is made up of 14 amino acids. The junction had 8 bases not matched to a gene; V was cut back by 4 bases and J by 6 bases. DNA of the CDR3: TGCGCCAGCAGCCCTGCGGACAGGGTGGGCGAGCAGTACTTC. This codes for CASSPADRVGEQYF.

This chain uses TRBV18 with TRBJ1-1; 7 nucleotides line up with TRBD1. In germline, CDR1 is KGHSH, CDR2 LQKENI. CDR3 length: 15 amino acids. J gave up 0 bases and V 6 bases, and 7 bases lay outside the gene matches. Here the CDR3 DNA reads TGTGCCAGCTCCGCGGGACAGATCATGAACACTGAAGCTTTCTTT. Encoded protein: CASSAGQIMNTEAFF.

This rearrangement joins TRBV28 to TRBJ1-2, with unresolved D. Germline V gives CDR1 MDHEN, CDR2 SYDVKM. CDR3 length: 14 residues. Trimming took 1 base from V and 6 from J, leaving 12 bases between them. CDR3 protein: CASSLSGSGDGYTF. Here the CDR3 DNA reads TGTGCCAGCAGTTTATCAGGAAGCGGGGATGGCTACACCTTC.

The genes are TRBV5-1 and TRBJ1-4, with 8 bases identical to TRBD1. V lost 4 bases to trimming and J lost 8 bases; unmatched junction nucleotides: 7. There are 14 residues in the CDR3. In germline, CDR1 is SGHRS, CDR2 YFSETQ. The CDR3 region has the DNA TGCGCCAGCAGCAATCAGGGGGCAGGGGAAAAACTGTTTTTT. Its protein is CASSNQGAGEKLFF.

The chain recombines TRBV7-2 with TRBJ2-2; 11 bases match TRBD2. J was trimmed by 4 bases and V by 5 bases; bases with no gene match: 6. Germline V gene data show CDR1 as SGHTA and CDR2 as FQGNSA. This CDR3 has 16 amino acids. CDR3: CASSPSGGSPTGELFF. CDR3 coding DNA: TGTGCCAGCAGCCCTAGCGGGGGGAGCCCCACCGGGGAGCTGTTTTTT.

The chain employs TRBV7-8 and TRBJ2-1; 7 positions match TRBD2. The CDR3 totals 15 residues. Looked up from germline, CDR1 is SGHVS and CDR2 is FQNEAQ. Trimming took 7 bases from V and 2 from J; bases not matched to a gene: 8. For the CDR3, the DNA is TGTGCCAGCAACTCAGGGAGGGCCACCTACAATGAGCAGTTCTTC. Its protein product is CASNSGRATYNEQFF.

CDR3 DNA: TGTGCCAGCAGCTCCATCGGAAACACCATATATTTT. It is translated as CASSSIGNTIYF. The gene calls are TRBV7-2 and TRBJ1-3; no clear D gene. V was clipped by 4 bases and J by 4 bases, with 5 bases between them. Per germline, CDR1 SGHTA and CDR2 FQGNSA. The CDR3 sequence is 12 residues long.

This clone has a single count. This rearrangement joins TRBV10-3 to TRBJ1-2; 11 positions agree with TRBD1. Trimming took 6 bases from V and 3 from J; bases not matched to a gene: 3. The CDR3 runs 14 residues. Germline CDR1 ENHRY, CDR2 SYGVKD. This CDR3 reads CAISRTGGDYGYTF. For the CDR3, the DNA is TGTGCCATCAGCCGGACAGGGGGCGACTATGGCTACACCTTC.

This clone was counted once. The genes are TRBV28 and TRBJ2-7; TRBD2 matches at 11 bases. The V segment lost 10 bases and the J segment 4 bases; nucleotides outside the gene matches: 6. This CDR3 has 13 amino acids. The germline V gene has CDR1 MDHEN and CDR2 SYDVKM. The DNA of the CDR3 is TGTGCCACCACACTAGCGGGAGTTTACGAGCAGTACTTC. This codes for CATTLAGVYEQYF.

The gene calls are TRBV5-4 and TRBJ1-4, with no clear D. Germline V gene data show CDR1 as SGHNT and CDR2 as YYREEE (reference sequence). Trimming removed 2 bases from V and 1 base from J, with 9 bases in between. The CDR3 loop spans 15 amino acids. CDR3 coding DNA: TGTGCCAGCAGCTTAATCGGAGGAACTAATGAAAAACTGTTTTTT. Its translation is CASSLIGGTNEKLFF.

The chain uses TRBV6-6 and TRBJ2-1; no reliable D call. The germline CDR1 and CDR2 sequences are MNHNY and SVGAGI (reference sequence). Trimming removed 7 bases at V and 9 bases at J, with 16 bases between. The CDR3 totals 13 residues. The CDR3 protein is CASINDWMGEQFF. CDR3 in DNA: TGTGCCAGCATCAACGACTGGATGGGTGAGCAGTTCTTC.

The sample holds one count of this clone. The genes are TRBV7-9 and TRBJ2-1; TRBD2 matches 11 bases. Losses at the gene ends were 5 bases for V and 1 base for J; bases not matched to a gene: 7. The length of the CDR3 is 17 residues. Germline CDR1 reads SEHNR; CDR2 reads FQNEAQ (reference sequence). The CDR3: CASSTRPSGRSYNEQFF. CDR3 nucleotide sequence: TGTGCCAGCAGCACACGACCTAGCGGGAGGTCCTACAATGAGCAGTTCTTC.

The rearrangement uses TRBV18 and TRBJ2-1; no clear D gene. The CDR3 consists of 11 residues. Per the germline V gene, CDR1 is KGHSH and CDR2 is LQKENI. The germline V and J ends were trimmed by 5 bases and 9 bases, with 8 bases remaining between them. CDR3 region: CASSSQTEQFF. The CDR3 DNA sequence: TGTGCCAGCTCATCTCAGACTGAGCAGTTCTTC. The full variable domain, in which reference TRBV18 and TRBJ2-1 provide the parts outside the CDR3, is NAGVMQNPRHLVRRRGQEARLRCSPMKGHSHVYWYRQLPEEGLKFMVYLQKENIIDESGMPKERFSAEFPKEGPSILRIQQVVRGDSAAYFCASSSQTEQFFGPGTRLTVL.

A note on this clone: Its ends do not fully match the called genes, so a read error is possible. This chain links TRBV10-3 with TRBJ2-1; D is undetermined. CDR1 is ENHRY, CDR2 SYGVKD, per germline. The CDR3 has 12 amino acids. The CDR3 bases are TGTGCCATCAGTGTCTCCGACAATGAGCAGTTCTTC. Its translation is CAISVSDNEQFF.